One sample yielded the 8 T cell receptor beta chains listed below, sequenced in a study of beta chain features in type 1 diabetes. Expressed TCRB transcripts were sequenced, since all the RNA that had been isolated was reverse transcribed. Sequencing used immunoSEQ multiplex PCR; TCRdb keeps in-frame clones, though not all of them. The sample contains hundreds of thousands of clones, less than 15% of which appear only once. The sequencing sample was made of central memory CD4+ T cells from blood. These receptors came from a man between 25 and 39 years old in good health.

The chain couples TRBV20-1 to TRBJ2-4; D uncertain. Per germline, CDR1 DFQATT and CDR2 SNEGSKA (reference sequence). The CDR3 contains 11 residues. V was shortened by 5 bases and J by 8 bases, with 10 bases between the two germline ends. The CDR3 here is CSAGEKDIQYF. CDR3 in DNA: TGCAGTGCTGGCGAGAAGGACATTCAGTACTTC.

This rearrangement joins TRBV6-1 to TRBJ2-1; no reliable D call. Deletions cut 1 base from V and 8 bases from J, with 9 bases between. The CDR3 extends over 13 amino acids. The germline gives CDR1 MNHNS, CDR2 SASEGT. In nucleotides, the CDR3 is TGTGCCAGCAGTGAAGGGTATGGCGATGAGCAGTTCTTC. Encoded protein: CASSEGYGDEQFF.

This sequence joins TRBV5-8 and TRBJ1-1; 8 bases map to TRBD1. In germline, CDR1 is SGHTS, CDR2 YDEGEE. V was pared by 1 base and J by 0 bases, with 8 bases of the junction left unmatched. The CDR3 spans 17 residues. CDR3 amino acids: CASSLFTGTGVNTEAFF. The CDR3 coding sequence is TGTGCCAGCAGCTTGTTTACTGGGACAGGAGTGAACACTGAAGCTTTCTTT.

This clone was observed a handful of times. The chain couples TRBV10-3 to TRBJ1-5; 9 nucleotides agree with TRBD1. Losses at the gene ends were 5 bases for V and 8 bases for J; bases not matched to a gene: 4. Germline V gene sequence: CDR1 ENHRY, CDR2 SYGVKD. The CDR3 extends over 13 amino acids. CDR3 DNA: TGTGCCATCAGTTACAGGGGGCAAGAGCCCCAGCATTTT. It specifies CAISYRGQEPQHF.

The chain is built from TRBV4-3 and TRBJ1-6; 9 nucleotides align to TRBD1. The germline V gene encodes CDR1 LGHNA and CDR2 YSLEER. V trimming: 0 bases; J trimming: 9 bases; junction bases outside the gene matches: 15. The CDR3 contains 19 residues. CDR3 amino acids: CASSQDPPLRQGEVSPLHF. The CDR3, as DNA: TGCGCCAGCAGCCAAGACCCCCCCCTTAGACAGGGGGAGGTTTCACCCCTCCACTTT.

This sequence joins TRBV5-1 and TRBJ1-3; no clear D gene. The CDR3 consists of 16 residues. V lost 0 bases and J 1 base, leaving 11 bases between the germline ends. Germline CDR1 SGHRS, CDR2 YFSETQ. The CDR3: CASSLEGRTSGNTIYF. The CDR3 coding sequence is TGCGCCAGCAGCTTGGAAGGTCGGACTTCTGGAAACACCATATATTTT.

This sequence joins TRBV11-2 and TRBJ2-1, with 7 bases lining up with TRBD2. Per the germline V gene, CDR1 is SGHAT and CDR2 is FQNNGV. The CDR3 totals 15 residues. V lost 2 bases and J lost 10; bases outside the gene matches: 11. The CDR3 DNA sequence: TGTGCCAGCAGCTTAAACGGCGGGAGTAGGAGCGAGCAGTTCTTC. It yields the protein CASSLNGGSRSEQFF. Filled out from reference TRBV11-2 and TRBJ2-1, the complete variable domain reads EAGVAQSPRYKIIEKRQSVAFWCNPISGHATLYWYQQILGQGPKLLIQFQNNGVVDDSQLPKDRFSAERLKGVDSTLKIQPAKLEDSAVYLCASSLNGGSRSEQFFGPGTRLTVL.

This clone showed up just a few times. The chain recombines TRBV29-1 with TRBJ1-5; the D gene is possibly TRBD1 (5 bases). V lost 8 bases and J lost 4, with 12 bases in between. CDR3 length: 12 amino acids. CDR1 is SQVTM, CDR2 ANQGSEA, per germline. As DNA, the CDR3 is TGCAGCACCGGCGGGGGGAATCAGCCCCAGCATTTT. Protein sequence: CSTGGGNQPQHF.